This record covers a single TCR beta chain. The CDR3 totals 11 residues. Trimming cost V 2 bases and J 15 bases, with 11 bases left between them. The V gene's germline CDR1 is MNHNS and CDR2 SASEGT. This entry is derived from a study of T cell responses to AZD1222 COVID-19 vaccine. Profiling relied on immunoSEQ multiplex PCR, and the TCRdb table lists in-frame clones only, not all of them. The profile shows about 100,000 clones, approximately 87% of them singletons. The receptor's source is an adult in good health. The rearrangement links TRBV6-1 to TRBJ2-1; D remains ambiguous. This sample comprised peripheral blood, obtained on day 0 of AZD1222 vaccination. The CDR3 sequence is CASSERSVPFF. As DNA, the CDR3 is TGTGCCAGCAGTGAACGTTCAGTCCCGTTCTTC.